This TCR beta chain was recovered during a study of beta chain features in type 1 diabetes. Germline loops: CDR1 MNHNS, CDR2 SASEGT. The CDR3 has 16 amino acids. V was clipped by 2 bases and J by 3 bases; unmatched bases: 8. The authors reverse transcribed all of the isolated RNA, so sequencing captured expressed TCRB transcripts. Using immunoSEQ multiplex PCR, the repertoire was profiled, and TCRdb retains in-frame clones only, with some absent. The top ten clones hold 0.95% to 1.3% of a sample with tens of thousands of clones, about 71% of them seen once. As concerns this clone: What it binds is not known.

Points from the study as a whole: At VDJ recombination sites, type 1 diabetes patients had fewer insertions and more deleted nucleotides. The naive, central memory and Treg TCRB repertoires looked more alike in patients than they did in healthy donors. All four CD4+ subsets of Type 1 diabetes patients contained TCRB CDR3s that were moderately but significantly shorter. Sequencing used cDNA, and cells with high TCR expression could therefore be over-represented.

Sequencing input: stem cell memory CD4+ T cells from blood. This chain connects TRBV6-1 to TRBJ2-7; 9 bases agree with TRBD1. The TCR originated in a woman aged 40 to 49 with type 1 diabetes. DNA of the CDR3: TGTGCCAGCAGTGAACTTATCCACAGGGGGCTCTACGAGCAGTACTTC. Protein product: CASSELIHRGLYEQYF.